Listed below are T cell receptor beta chains from one sample, sequenced in a study of blood T cell repertoires in COVID-19. Libraries were prepared by immunoSEQ multiplex PCR; TCRdb keeps only in-frame clonotypes and omits some of them. The table has 150,000 to 200,000 clones, around 80% seen once. Sequenced sample: peripheral blood. The source is a woman in her seventies with acute or convalescent COVID-19. Each CDR3 is given with its conserved first and last residue. The D gene is left open where the match is weak. Some rows mark clone size as missing; the rest say once, few, many or name a class of expanded clone.

V,size,D,J,CDR3,DNA
TRBV7-8,NA,NA,TRBJ1-1,CASRLSGDRNTEAFF,TGTGCCAGCAGGCTGAGCGGGGATCGGAACACTGAAGCTTTCTTT
TRBV6-2/TRBV6-3,NA,NA,TRBJ2-2,CASSYVGANTGELFF,TGTGCCAGCAGTTACGTGGGCGCGAACACCGGGGAGCTGTTTTTT
TRBV3-1/TRBV3-2,few,TRBD2,TRBJ2-7,CASSRARGGANEQYF,TGTGCCAGCAGCCGAGCGCGGGGGGGCGCGAACGAGCAGTACTTC
TRBV30,NA,NA,TRBJ2-3,CAWNGQLSTDTQYF,TGTGCCTGGAATGGACAGCTCAGCACAGATACGCAGTATTTT
TRBV5-1,NA,TRBD1,TRBJ1-1,CASSSLTGGADTEAFF,TGCGCCAGCAGCTCCTTGACAGGGGGCGCGGACACTGAAGCTTTCTTT
TRBV11-2,few,NA,TRBJ1-6,CASSPLSYNSPLHF,TGTGCCAGCAGCCCTCTCTCCTATAATTCACCCCTCCACTTT
TRBV4-1,NA,TRBD2,TRBJ2-4,CASSQDRTSGSVGSKNIQYF,TGCGCCAGCAGCCAAGATAGGACTAGCGGGAGTGTGGGATCCAAAAACATTCAGTACTTC
TRBV10-3,NA,NA,TRBJ1-5,CAISEGGKDQPQHF,TGTGCCATCAGCGAGGGAGGTAAGGATCAGCCCCAGCATTTT
TRBV5-6,NA,NA,TRBJ2-5,CASTNIDSPETQYF,TGTGCCAGCACCAATATCGACAGTCCGGAGACCCAGTACTTC
TRBV29-1,NA,NA,TRBJ2-2,CSVPPPGNTGELFF,TGCAGCGTCCCTCCGCCAGGGAACACCGGGGAGCTGTTTTTT